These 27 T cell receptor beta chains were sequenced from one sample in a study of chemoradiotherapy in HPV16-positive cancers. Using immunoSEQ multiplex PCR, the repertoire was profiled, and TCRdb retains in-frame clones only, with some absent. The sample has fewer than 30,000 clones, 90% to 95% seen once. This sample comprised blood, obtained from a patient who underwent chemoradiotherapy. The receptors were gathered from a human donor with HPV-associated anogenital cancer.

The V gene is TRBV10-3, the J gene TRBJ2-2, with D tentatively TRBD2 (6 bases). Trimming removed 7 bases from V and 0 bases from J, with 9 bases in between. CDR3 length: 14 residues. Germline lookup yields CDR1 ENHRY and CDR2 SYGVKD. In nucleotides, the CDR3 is TGTGCCATCACTGGCGGGGCGAACACCGGGGAGCTGTTTTTT. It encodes CAITGGANTGELFF.

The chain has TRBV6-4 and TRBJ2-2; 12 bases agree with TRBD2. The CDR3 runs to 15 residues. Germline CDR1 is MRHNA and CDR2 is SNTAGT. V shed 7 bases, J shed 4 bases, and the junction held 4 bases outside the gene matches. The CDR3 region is CASMWTSGATGELFF. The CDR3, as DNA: TGTGCCAGCATGTGGACTAGCGGGGCCACCGGGGAGCTGTTTTTT.

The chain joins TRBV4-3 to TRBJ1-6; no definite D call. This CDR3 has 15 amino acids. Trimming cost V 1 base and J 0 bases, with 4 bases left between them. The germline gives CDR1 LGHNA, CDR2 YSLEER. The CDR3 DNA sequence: TGCGCCAGCAGCCAAGTAAGCTCCTATAATTCACCCCTCCACTTT. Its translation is CASSQVSSYNSPLHF.

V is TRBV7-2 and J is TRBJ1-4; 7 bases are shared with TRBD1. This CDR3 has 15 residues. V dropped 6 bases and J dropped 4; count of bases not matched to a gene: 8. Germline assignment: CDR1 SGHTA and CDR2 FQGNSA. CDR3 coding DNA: TGTGCCAGCAGTCTAGGGACAGTTTTTAATGAAAAACTGTTTTTT. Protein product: CASSLGTVFNEKLFF.

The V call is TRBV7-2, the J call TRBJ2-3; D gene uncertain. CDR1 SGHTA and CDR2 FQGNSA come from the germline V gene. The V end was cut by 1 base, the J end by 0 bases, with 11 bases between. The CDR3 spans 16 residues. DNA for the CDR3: TGTGCCAGCAGCTTAGGAGCGTCAACTAGCACAGATACGCAGTATTTT. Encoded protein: CASSLGASTSTDTQYF.

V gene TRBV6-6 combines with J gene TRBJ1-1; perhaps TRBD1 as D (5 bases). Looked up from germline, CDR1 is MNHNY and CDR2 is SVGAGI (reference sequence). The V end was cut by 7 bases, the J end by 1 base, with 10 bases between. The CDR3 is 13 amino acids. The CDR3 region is CASIAGRNTEAFF. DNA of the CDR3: TGTGCCAGCATAGCAGGGAGGAACACTGAAGCTTTCTTT.

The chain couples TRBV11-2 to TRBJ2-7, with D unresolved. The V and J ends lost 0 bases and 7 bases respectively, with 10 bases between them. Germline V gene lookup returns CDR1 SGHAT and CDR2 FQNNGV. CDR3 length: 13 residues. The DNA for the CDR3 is TGTGCCAGCAGCTTAGATCAGTTAGGGGAGCAGTACTTC. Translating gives CASSLDQLGEQYF.

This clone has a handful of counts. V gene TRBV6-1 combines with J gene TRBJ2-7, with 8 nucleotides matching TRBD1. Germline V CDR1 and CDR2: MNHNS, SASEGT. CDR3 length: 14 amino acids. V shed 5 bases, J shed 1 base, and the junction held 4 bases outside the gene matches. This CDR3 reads CASSTRQGSYEQYF. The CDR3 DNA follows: TGTGCCAGCAGTACACGACAGGGGTCCTACGAGCAGTACTTC.

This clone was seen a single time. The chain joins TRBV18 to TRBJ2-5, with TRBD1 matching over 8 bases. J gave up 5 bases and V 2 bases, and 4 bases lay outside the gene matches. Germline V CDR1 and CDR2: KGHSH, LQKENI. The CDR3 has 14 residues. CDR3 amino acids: CASSPETGVETQYF. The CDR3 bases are TGTGCCAGCTCACCAGAGACAGGGGTGGAGACCCAGTACTTC. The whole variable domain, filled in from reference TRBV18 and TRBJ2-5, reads NAGVMQNPRHLVRRRGQEARLRCSPMKGHSHVYWYRQLPEEGLKFMVYLQKENIIDESGMPKERFSAEFPKEGPSILRIQQVVRGDSAAYFCASSPETGVETQYFGPGTRLLVL.

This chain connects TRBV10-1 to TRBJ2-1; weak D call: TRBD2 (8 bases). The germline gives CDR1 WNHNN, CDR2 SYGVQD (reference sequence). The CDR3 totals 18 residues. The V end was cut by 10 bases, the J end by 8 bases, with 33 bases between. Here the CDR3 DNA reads TGCGCCATCGGGAGGGGGCTAGCGACACCCCGAGGTAGCGATGAGCAGTTCTTC. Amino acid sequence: CAIGRGLATPRGSDEQFF.

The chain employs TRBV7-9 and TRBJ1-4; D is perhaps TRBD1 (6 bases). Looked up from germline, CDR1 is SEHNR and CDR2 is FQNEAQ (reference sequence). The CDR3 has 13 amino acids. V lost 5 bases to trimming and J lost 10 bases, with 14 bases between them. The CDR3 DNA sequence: TGTGCCAGCAGCGAAAGGGGGGTGCTAAAACTGTTTTTT. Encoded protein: CASSERGVLKLFF.

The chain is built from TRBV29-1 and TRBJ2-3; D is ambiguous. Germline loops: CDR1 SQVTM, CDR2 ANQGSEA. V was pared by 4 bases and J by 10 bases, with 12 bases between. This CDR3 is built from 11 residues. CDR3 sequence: CSVVVGTPQYF. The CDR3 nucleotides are TGCAGCGTTGTAGTGGGAACCCCGCAGTATTTT.

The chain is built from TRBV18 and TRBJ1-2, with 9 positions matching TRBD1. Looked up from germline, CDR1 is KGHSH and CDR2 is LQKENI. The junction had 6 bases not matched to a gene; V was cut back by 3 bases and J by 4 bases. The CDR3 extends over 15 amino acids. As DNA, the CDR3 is TGTGCCAGCTCACCCTCGACAGGGGGGGTCTATGGCTACACCTTC. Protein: CASSPSTGGVYGYTF.

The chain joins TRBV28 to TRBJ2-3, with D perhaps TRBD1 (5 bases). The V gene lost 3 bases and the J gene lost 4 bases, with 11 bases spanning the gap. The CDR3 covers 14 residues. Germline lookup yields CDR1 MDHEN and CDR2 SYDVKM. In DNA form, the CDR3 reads TGTGCCAGCAGTTTTCTTAGGGGATCAGATACGCAGTATTTT. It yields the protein CASSFLRGSDTQYF.

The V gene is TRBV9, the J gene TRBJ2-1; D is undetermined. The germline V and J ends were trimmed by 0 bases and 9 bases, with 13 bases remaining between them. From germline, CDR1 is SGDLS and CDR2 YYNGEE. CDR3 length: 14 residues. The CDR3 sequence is CASSVGGGVTEQFF. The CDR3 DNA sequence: TGTGCCAGCAGCGTAGGGGGTGGAGTGACTGAGCAGTTCTTC. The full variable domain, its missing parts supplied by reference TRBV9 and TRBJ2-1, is DSGVTQTPKHLITATGQRVTLRCSPRSGDLSVYWYQQSLDQGLQFLIQYYNGEERAKGNILERFSAQQFPDLHSELNLSSLELGDSALYFCASSVGGGVTEQFFGPGTRLTVL.

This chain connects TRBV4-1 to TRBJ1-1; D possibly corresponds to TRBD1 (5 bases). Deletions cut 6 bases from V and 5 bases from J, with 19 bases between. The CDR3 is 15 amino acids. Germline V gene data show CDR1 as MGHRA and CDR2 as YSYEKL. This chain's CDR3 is CASRHVGVSGTEAFF. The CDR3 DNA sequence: TGCGCCAGCAGGCACGTGGGGGTATCGGGTACTGAAGCTTTCTTT.

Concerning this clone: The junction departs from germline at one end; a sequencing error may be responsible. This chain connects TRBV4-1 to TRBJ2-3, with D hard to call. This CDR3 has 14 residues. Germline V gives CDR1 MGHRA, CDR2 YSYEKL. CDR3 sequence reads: CASSQEFSTDTQYF. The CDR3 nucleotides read TGCGCCAGCAGCCAAGAATTCAGCACGGATACGCAGTATTTT.

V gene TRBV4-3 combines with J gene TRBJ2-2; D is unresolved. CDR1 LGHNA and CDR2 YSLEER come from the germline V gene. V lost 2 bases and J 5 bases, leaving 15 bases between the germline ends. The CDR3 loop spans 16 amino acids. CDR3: CASSQYYRGGTGELFF. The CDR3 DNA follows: TGCGCCAGCAGCCAATATTACAGAGGTGGAACCGGGGAGCTGTTTTTT.

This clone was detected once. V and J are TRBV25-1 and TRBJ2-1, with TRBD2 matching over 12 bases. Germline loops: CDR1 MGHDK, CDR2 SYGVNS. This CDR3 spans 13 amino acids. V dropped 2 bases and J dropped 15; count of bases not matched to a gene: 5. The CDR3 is CASSETLAGGSFF. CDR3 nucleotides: TGTGCCAGCAGTGAAACACTAGCGGGAGGATCGTTCTTC.

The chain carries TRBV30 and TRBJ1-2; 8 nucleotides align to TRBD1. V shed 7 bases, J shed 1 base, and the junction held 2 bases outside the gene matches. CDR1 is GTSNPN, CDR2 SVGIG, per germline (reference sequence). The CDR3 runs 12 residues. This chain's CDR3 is CAYRGNNYGYTF. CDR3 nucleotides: TGTGCCTACAGGGGGAATAACTATGGCTACACCTTC.

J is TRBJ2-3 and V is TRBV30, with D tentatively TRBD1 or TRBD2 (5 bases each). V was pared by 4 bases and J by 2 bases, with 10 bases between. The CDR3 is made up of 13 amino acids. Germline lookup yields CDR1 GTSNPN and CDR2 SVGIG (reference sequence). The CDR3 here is CAWTPGHTDTQYF. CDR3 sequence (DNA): TGTGCCTGGACCCCGGGGCACACAGATACGCAGTATTTT. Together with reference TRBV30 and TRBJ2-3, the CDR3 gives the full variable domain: SQTIHQWPATLVQPVGSPLSLECTVEGTSNPNLYWYRQAAGRGLQLLFYSVGIGQISSEVPQNLSASRPQDRQFILSSKKLLLSDSGFYLCAWTPGHTDTQYFGPGTRLTVL.

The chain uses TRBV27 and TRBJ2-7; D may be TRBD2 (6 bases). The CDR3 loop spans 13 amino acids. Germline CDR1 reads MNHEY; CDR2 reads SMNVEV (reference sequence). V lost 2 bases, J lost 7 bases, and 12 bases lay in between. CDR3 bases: TGTGCCAGCAGTTTAAGGCTGGGAGGAGAGCAGTACTTC. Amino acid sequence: CASSLRLGGEQYF.

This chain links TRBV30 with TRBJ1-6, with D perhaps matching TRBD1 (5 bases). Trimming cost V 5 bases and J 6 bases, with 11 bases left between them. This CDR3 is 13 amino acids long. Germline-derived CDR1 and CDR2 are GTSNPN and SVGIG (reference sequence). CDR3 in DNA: TGTGCCTGGGGACAATTCGGTAATTCACCCCTCCACTTT. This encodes CAWGQFGNSPLHF.

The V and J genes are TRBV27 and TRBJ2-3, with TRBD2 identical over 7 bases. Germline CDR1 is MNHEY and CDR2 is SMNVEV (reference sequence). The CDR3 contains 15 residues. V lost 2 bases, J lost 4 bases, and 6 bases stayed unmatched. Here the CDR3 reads CASSLVGGPPDTQYF. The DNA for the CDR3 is TGTGCCAGCAGTTTAGTGGGAGGGCCCCCAGATACGCAGTATTTT.

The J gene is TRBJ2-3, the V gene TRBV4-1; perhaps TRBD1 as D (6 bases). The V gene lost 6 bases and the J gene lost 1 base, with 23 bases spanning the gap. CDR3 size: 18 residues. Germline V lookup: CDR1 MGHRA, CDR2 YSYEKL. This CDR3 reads CASRPYENEGEGTDTQYF. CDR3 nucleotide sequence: TGCGCCAGCAGGCCATACGAAAATGAGGGGGAAGGCACAGATACGCAGTATTTT.

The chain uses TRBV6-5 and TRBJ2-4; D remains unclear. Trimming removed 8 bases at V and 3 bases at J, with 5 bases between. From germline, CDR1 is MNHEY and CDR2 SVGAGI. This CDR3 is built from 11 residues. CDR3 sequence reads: CASGFKNIQYF. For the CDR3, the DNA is TGTGCCAGCGGGTTCAAAAACATTCAGTACTTC.

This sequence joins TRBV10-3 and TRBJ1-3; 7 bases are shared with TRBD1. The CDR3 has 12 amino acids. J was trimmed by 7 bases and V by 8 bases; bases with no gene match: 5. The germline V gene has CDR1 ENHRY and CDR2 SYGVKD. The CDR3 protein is CAIQGGPNTIYF. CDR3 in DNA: TGTGCCATCCAAGGGGGCCCGAACACCATATATTTT.